What follows are 28 T cell receptor beta chains derived from one specimen sequenced in a study of CD8 T cells in ankylosing spondylitis. From the 5' RACE reads, TCRdb called clonotypes with MiXCR, one entry per CDR3 protein. The data show tens of thousands of distinct CDR3 sequences, with less than 3.5% seen just once and roughly 4.4% held by the top ten. Input material: blood, either unsorted or a sorted T cell fraction (not recorded which). The origin of the receptors is a male donor with ankylosing spondylitis or in good health (not recorded which).

This clonotype was seen ten or more times. V is TRBV9 and J is TRBJ2-7; weak D call: TRBD2 (6 bases). Looked up from germline, CDR1 is SGDLS and CDR2 is YYNGEE. Trimming took off 1 base at V and 0 bases at J, with 11 bases between the two ends. The CDR3 spans 15 residues. CDR3 bases: TGTGCCAGCAGCGTATTTAGCGGTTTCTCCTACGAGCAGTACTTC. Amino acids: CASSVFSGFSYEQYF.

This clonotype was detected ten times or more. The rearrangement joins TRBV9 to TRBJ2-7; TRBD1 aligns across 11 bases. The CDR3 runs to 15 residues. CDR1 and CDR2 (germline): SGDLS, YYNGEE. The J segment lost 10 bases and the V segment lost 1 base, leaving 10 bases of the junction unmatched. The CDR3 nucleotides read TGTGCCAGCAGCGTAAGGGGGACAGGGGGTGACCGTCAGTACTTC. This sequence encodes CASSVRGTGGDRQYF.

This clonotype was counted ten times or more. This rearrangement joins TRBV9 to TRBJ1-1, with D possibly being TRBD1 (6 bases). V was pared by 0 bases and J by 4 bases, with 13 bases between. Germline lookup yields CDR1 SGDLS and CDR2 YYNGEE. The CDR3 totals 15 residues. CDR3 DNA: TGTGCCAGCAGCGTAGTGGCAGGGGATAGCACTGAAGCTTTCTTT. This sequence encodes CASSVVAGDSTEAFF.

At least ten counts were recorded for this clonotype. This rearrangement joins TRBV9 to TRBJ2-3; weak D call: TRBD2 (6 bases). The germline gives CDR1 SGDLS, CDR2 YYNGEE. The V gene lost 0 bases and the J gene lost 6 bases, with 11 bases spanning the gap. The length of the CDR3 is 14 residues. The DNA for the CDR3 is TGTGCCAGCAGCGTAGCACTAGCAGGCGATACGCAGTATTTT. It is translated as CASSVALAGDTQYF.

This clonotype was found many times. This chain uses TRBV9 with TRBJ2-7; 9 bases fit TRBD1. The germline CDR1 and CDR2 sequences are SGDLS and YYNGEE. This CDR3 contains 14 residues. The trim removed 4 bases at V and 3 bases at J, leaving 5 bases unmatched. The CDR3 DNA reads as TGTGCCAGCAGCACCGGACAGGGGAACTACGAGCAGTACTTC. It yields the protein CASSTGQGNYEQYF.

This clonotype was recorded at least ten times. The chain employs TRBV9 and TRBJ2-7, with D unresolved. Trimming took off 0 bases at V and 5 bases at J, with 12 bases between the two ends. CDR1 is SGDLS and CDR2 is YYNGEE in the germline V gene. The CDR3 sequence is 14 residues long. The CDR3 loop is CASSVAPVMDEQYF. The DNA of the CDR3 is TGTGCCAGCAGCGTAGCCCCCGTTATGGACGAGCAGTACTTC. Together with reference TRBV9 and TRBJ2-7, the CDR3 gives the full variable domain: DSGVTQTPKHLITATGQRVTLRCSPRSGDLSVYWYQQSLDQGLQFLIQYYNGEERAKGNILERFSAQQFPDLHSELNLSSLELGDSALYFCASSVAPVMDEQYFGPGTRLTVT.

This clonotype was observed at least ten times. This chain joins TRBV9 and TRBJ2-3; 11 bases agree with TRBD2. The CDR3 loop spans 16 amino acids. Germline V gene lookup returns CDR1 SGDLS and CDR2 YYNGEE. Trimming removed 4 bases from V and 2 bases from J; junction bases left unmatched: 6. The CDR3, as DNA: TGTGCCAGCAGCCCGACTAGCGGGGTATTCACAGATACGCAGTATTTT. Its translation: CASSPTSGVFTDTQYF.

This clonotype was found many times. This chain uses TRBV9 with TRBJ2-7, with a possible D match to TRBD2 (7 bases). With 5 bases removed from V and 1 base from J, the gap between germline ends came to 19 bases. The V gene's germline CDR1 is SGDLS and CDR2 YYNGEE. The CDR3 consists of 16 residues. The CDR3 sequence: CASSAGEGTPSYEQYF. In DNA, the CDR3 is TGTGCCAGCAGTGCAGGGGAGGGGACACCGTCCTACGAGCAGTACTTC.

This clonotype was observed many times. V usage is TRBV9 and J usage is TRBJ2-6, with D perhaps matching TRBD2 (5 bases). The CDR3 has 16 residues. Per the germline V gene, CDR1 is SGDLS and CDR2 is YYNGEE. The V and J ends lost 4 bases and 0 bases respectively, with 11 bases between them. CDR3 in amino acids: CASSHRGSSGANVLTF. DNA for the CDR3: TGTGCCAGCAGCCATCGGGGTAGCTCTGGGGCCAACGTCCTGACTTTC.

This clonotype was seen many times. V is TRBV9 and J is TRBJ2-1; no definite D call. This CDR3 is 16 amino acids long. Germline assignment: CDR1 SGDLS and CDR2 YYNGEE. V shed 0 bases and J shed 4 bases, with 14 bases lying between them. The CDR3 nucleotides are TGTGCCAGCAGCGTAGGGACGGCACCCGGATACAATGAGCAGTTCTTC. This sequence encodes CASSVGTAPGYNEQFF.

This clonotype occurred many times. The chain carries TRBV9 and TRBJ2-3, with 8 nucleotides matching TRBD2. Losses at the gene ends were 4 bases for V and 4 bases for J; bases not matched to a gene: 11. The germline gives CDR1 SGDLS, CDR2 YYNGEE. The CDR3 runs 16 residues. CDR3 residues: CASSLSGSRSPDTQYF. CDR3 in DNA: TGTGCCAGCAGCCTCAGCGGGAGTAGGAGCCCAGATACGCAGTATTTT.

The sample holds many counts of this clonotype. The V gene is TRBV9, the J gene TRBJ2-1, with 15 bases identical to TRBD2. Per germline, CDR1 SGDLS and CDR2 YYNGEE. V gave up 4 bases and J gave up 1 base; unmatched junction bases: 6. The CDR3 consists of 18 residues. CDR3 loop: CASSWGLAGGKSYNEQFF. CDR3 sequence (DNA): TGTGCCAGCAGCTGGGGACTAGCGGGGGGTAAGTCCTACAATGAGCAGTTCTTC. The complete variable domain, with remaining parts taken from reference TRBV9 and TRBJ2-1, reads DSGVTQTPKHLITATGQRVTLRCSPRSGDLSVYWYQQSLDQGLQFLIQYYNGEERAKGNILERFSAQQFPDLHSELNLSSLELGDSALYFCASSWGLAGGKSYNEQFFGPGTRLTVL.

This clonotype was observed many times. The chain recombines TRBV9 with TRBJ2-5; possibly TRBD1 for D (5 bases). Germline assignment: CDR1 SGDLS and CDR2 YYNGEE. Trimming shortened V by 5 bases and J by 5 bases, and 13 bases separated the two germline ends. The CDR3 extends over 13 amino acids. The CDR3 region has the DNA TGTGCCAGCAGTCCAGGGATTCAGGAGACCCAGTACTTC. Amino acids: CASSPGIQETQYF.

Turning to this clonotype: This may stem from a read error, because a much larger clone lies one nucleotide away. The chain combines TRBV9 with TRBJ2-5; 9 positions agree with TRBD2. The trim removed 4 bases at V and 2 bases at J, leaving 6 bases unmatched. CDR3 size: 15 residues. Per germline, CDR1 SGDLS and CDR2 YYNGEE. The DNA of the CDR3 is TGTGCCAGCAGCCTTAGCGGGGGCATTCAAGAGACCCAGTACTTC. Protein: CASSLSGGIQETQYF.

This clonotype has at least ten counts. The V gene is TRBV9, the J gene TRBJ2-5, with 11 bases matching TRBD2. Germline trimming cut 0 bases from V and 2 bases from J; bases unmatched to any gene: 12. The CDR3 loop spans 19 amino acids. Germline CDR1 SGDLS, CDR2 YYNGEE. In DNA form, the CDR3 reads TGTGCCAGCAGCGTAGCCCCCACACCGGGACTAGCGGAACAAGAGACCCAGTACTTC. Residues: CASSVAPTPGLAEQETQYF.

The sample holds many counts of this clonotype. This sequence joins TRBV23-1 and TRBJ2-1, with D tentatively TRBD2 (5 bases). TRBV23-1 is treated as an ORF (open reading frame) with a function not yet certain. V lost 2 bases and J lost 10, with 18 bases in between. The CDR3 has 15 amino acids. The CDR3 reads CASSQIGDFGGEQFF. CDR3 sequence (DNA): TGCGCCAGCAGTCAAATTGGGGATTTTGGCGGGGAGCAGTTCTTC.

This clonotype has a count of ten or more. The genes are TRBV9 and TRBJ2-7; a weak D match, TRBD1 (6 bases). The CDR3 contains 15 residues. Germline V gives CDR1 SGDLS, CDR2 YYNGEE. V gave up 3 bases and J gave up 7 bases, with 20 bases separating them. CDR3 sequence: CASSELGHSTTEQYF. The CDR3 coding sequence is TGTGCCAGCAGCGAGCTGGGACACTCGACTACGGAGCAGTACTTC.

This clonotype was seen ten or more times. The rearrangement uses TRBV9 and TRBJ2-2; 9 positions agree with TRBD2. Germline-derived CDR1 and CDR2 are SGDLS and YYNGEE. Germline trimming cut 4 bases from V and 3 bases from J; bases unmatched to any gene: 7. The CDR3 has 16 amino acids. CDR3 in amino acids: CASSPLGGRDTGELFF. The CDR3 bases are TGTGCCAGCAGCCCCCTCGGCGGGAGGGACACCGGGGAGCTGTTTTTT.

This clonotype has more than one count but fewer than ten. The V call is TRBV9, the J call TRBJ2-5, with a tentative D call TRBD1 (5 bases). The CDR3 totals 14 residues. Trimming cost V 0 bases and J 5 bases, with 11 bases left between them. In germline, CDR1 is SGDLS, CDR2 YYNGEE. The CDR3: CASSVAQGKETQYF. In nucleotides, the CDR3 is TGTGCCAGCAGCGTAGCCCAGGGAAAGGAGACCCAGTACTTC. Supplemented by reference TRBV9 and TRBJ2-5, the full variable domain reads DSGVTQTPKHLITATGQRVTLRCSPRSGDLSVYWYQQSLDQGLQFLIQYYNGEERAKGNILERFSAQQFPDLHSELNLSSLELGDSALYFCASSVAQGKETQYFGPGTRLLVL.

This clonotype was seen at least ten times. This sequence joins TRBV9 and TRBJ2-2, with a weak D call TRBD1 (6 bases). Looked up from germline, CDR1 is SGDLS and CDR2 is YYNGEE. Trimming cost V 1 base and J 6 bases, with 10 bases left between them. The CDR3 has 14 residues. The DNA for the CDR3 is TGTGCCAGCAGCGTACCAGGGGATGCCGGGGAGCTGTTTTTT. Protein product: CASSVPGDAGELFF.

This clonotype was picked up many times. CDR3: CASRLRNTGELFF. The CDR3 region has the DNA TGTGCCAGCAGGTTAAGAAACACCGGGGAGCTGTTTTTT. The chain couples TRBV9 to TRBJ2-2; no definite D call. V was trimmed by 5 bases and J by 2 bases, leaving 7 bases between them. CDR1 and CDR2 (germline): SGDLS, YYNGEE. The CDR3 is 13 residues long.

This clonotype appeared many times. The V and J genes are TRBV9 and TRBJ2-7, with 16 positions matching TRBD2. Looked up from germline, CDR1 is SGDLS and CDR2 is YYNGEE. There are 16 residues in the CDR3. The junction had 3 bases not matched to a gene; V was cut back by 4 bases and J by 2 bases. The CDR3 bases are TGTGCCAGCAGCCGGGGACTAGCGGGAGGGACCTACGAGCAGTACTTC. Its translation: CASSRGLAGGTYEQYF.

This clonotype was recorded many times. The chain couples TRBV10-3 to TRBJ1-1, with TRBD1 as a possible D gene (5 bases). V lost 11 bases, J lost 8 bases, and 21 bases lay in between. The germline gives CDR1 ENHRY, CDR2 SYGVKD. The CDR3 contains 13 residues. The CDR3 region is CALPIGQGLEAFF. The CDR3 nucleotides read TGTGCCTTACCAATCGGGCAGGGTCTAGAAGCTTTCTTT.

This clonotype showed up many times. The chain uses TRBV9 and TRBJ2-1; 7 bases map to TRBD2. Germline V lookup: CDR1 SGDLS, CDR2 YYNGEE. V lost 2 bases to trimming and J lost 4 bases; unmatched junction nucleotides: 6. CDR3 size: 15 residues. CDR3 coding DNA: TGTGCCAGCAGCGTTTTAGGGACTACATACAATGAGCAGTTCTTC. Encoded protein: CASSVLGTTYNEQFF.

In this sample, this clonotype turned up many times. The J gene is TRBJ1-3, the V gene TRBV9; tentative D call: TRBD1 (5 bases). The CDR3 contains 14 residues. Germline CDR1 SGDLS, CDR2 YYNGEE. Trimming left V 0 bases short and J 8 bases short, with 12 bases between. In nucleotides, the CDR3 is TGTGCCAGCAGCGTAGGAGGCCAAGGGGACACCATATATTTT. Amino acid sequence: CASSVGGQGDTIYF.

Many counts were recorded for this clonotype. The V gene is TRBV9, the J gene TRBJ2-1, with D hard to call. This CDR3 contains 19 residues. CDR1 SGDLS and CDR2 YYNGEE come from the germline V gene. Trimming took off 0 bases at V and 8 bases at J, with 27 bases between the two ends. The CDR3 DNA sequence: TGTGCCAGCAGCGTAGGAGGAGTACAATCAATTTGGGGTGTAGATGAGCAGTTCTTC. Encoded protein: CASSVGGVQSIWGVDEQFF. The full variable domain, its missing parts supplied by reference TRBV9 and TRBJ2-1, is DSGVTQTPKHLITATGQRVTLRCSPRSGDLSVYWYQQSLDQGLQFLIQYYNGEERAKGNILERFSAQQFPDLHSELNLSSLELGDSALYFCASSVGGVQSIWGVDEQFFGPGTRLTVL.

This clonotype was recorded many times. The chain combines TRBV9 with TRBJ1-4; D not certain. The CDR3 is made up of 15 amino acids. From germline, CDR1 is SGDLS and CDR2 YYNGEE. Trimming removed 3 bases from V and 1 base from J, with 10 bases in between. In DNA form, the CDR3 reads TGTGCCAGCAGCGGGCCTGCTAGAACTAATGAAAAACTGTTTTTT. Protein: CASSGPARTNEKLFF.

The table lists this clonotype with many counts. The rearrangement links TRBV9 to TRBJ1-1; tentative D call: TRBD1 (5 bases). The length of the CDR3 is 13 residues. Germline V gene lookup returns CDR1 SGDLS and CDR2 YYNGEE. Trimming stripped 4 bases from V and 7 bases from J, with 14 bases between. CDR3 loop: CASSPLGGLEAFF. CDR3 sequence (DNA): TGTGCCAGCAGCCCTCTGGGGGGTCTTGAAGCTTTCTTT. Variable domain in full (rest from reference TRBV9 and TRBJ1-1): DSGVTQTPKHLITATGQRVTLRCSPRSGDLSVYWYQQSLDQGLQFLIQYYNGEERAKGNILERFSAQQFPDLHSELNLSSLELGDSALYFCASSPLGGLEAFFGQGTRLTVV.